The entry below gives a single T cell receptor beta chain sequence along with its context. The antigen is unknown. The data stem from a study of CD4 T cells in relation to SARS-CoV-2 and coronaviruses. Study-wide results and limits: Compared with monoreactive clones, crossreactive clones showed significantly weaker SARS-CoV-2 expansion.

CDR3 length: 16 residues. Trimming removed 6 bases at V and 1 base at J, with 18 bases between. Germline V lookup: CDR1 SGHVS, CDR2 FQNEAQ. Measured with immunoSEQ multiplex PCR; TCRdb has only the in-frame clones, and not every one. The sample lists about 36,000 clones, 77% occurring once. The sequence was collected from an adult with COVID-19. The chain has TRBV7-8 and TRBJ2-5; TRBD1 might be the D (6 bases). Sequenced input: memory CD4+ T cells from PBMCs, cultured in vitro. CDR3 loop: CASSRTGRGFQETQYF. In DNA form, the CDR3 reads TGTGCCAGCAGTCGGACCGGCAGGGGTTTCCAAGAGACCCAGTACTTC.